The present T cell receptor beta chain was sequenced within a study of cytomegalovirus exposure and HLA in healthy donors. About this clone: Its antigen remains unidentified.

Study-level findings and limits: HLA alleles were associated with some 17,000 TCR beta sequences in a later analysis at 0.05 false discovery rate.

The PCR used 60 Vbeta and 13 Jbeta primers. TCRdb keeps only in-frame clones here, not all; method: immunoSEQ multiplex PCR. The sample has about 99,000 clones, around 77% seen once; the top ten hold roughly 3.2%. Per the germline V gene, CDR1 is MGHRA and CDR2 is YSYEKL. Trimming shortened V by 0 bases and J by 1 base, and 9 bases separated the two germline ends. The CDR3 extends over 16 amino acids. Material for sequencing was PBMCs. V gene TRBV4-1 combines with J gene TRBJ2-2, with a weak D call TRBD1 (6 bases). This sequence was found in a man aged 40-55 years in good health and CMV-seronegative. The chain's CDR3 is CASSQDRTVNTGELFF. CDR3 DNA: TGCGCCAGCAGCCAAGACCGGACAGTGAACACCGGGGAGCTGTTTTTT.